One sample yielded the 7 T cell receptor beta chains listed below, sequenced in a study of OX40 agonist ivuxolimab in advanced cancers. This table comes from immunoSEQ multiplex PCR, and its TCRdb copy is limited to in-frame clones, with some not included. The data contain some 57,000 clones, 84% of them singletons. The specimen comprised CD4+ or CD8+ T cells sorted from blood, sampled in a trial of the OX40 agonist ivuxolimab. The receptors here all came from an adult with an advanced solid tumor such as melanoma, head and neck, liver or kidney cancer.

This clone was counted between two and nine times. The J gene is TRBJ1-1, the V gene TRBV6-5; D ambiguous. Trimming cost V 2 bases and J 2 bases, with 12 bases left between them. Germline CDR1 and CDR2: MNHEY and SVGAGI. The CDR3 is 15 residues long. CDR3 in DNA: TGTGCCAGCAGTTACGCCCGGGGTCCAAACACTGAAGCTTTCTTT. This gives the protein CASSYARGPNTEAFF.

This clone was seen more than once but under ten times. This sequence joins TRBV4-2 and TRBJ1-2; perhaps TRBD1 as D (5 bases). Germline V gene data show CDR1 as LGHNA and CDR2 as YNFKEQ. This CDR3 comprises 15 residues. The V end lost 4 bases, the J end lost 6 bases, and 18 bases lay between the germline ends. CDR3 DNA sequence: TGTGCCAGCAGCCTGAGACCCGGGACGACCAATGGCTACACCTTC. It translates to CASSLRPGTTNGYTF.

The chain links TRBV5-1 to TRBJ2-2; the D call may be TRBD1 or TRBD2 (6 bases each). Germline V lookup: CDR1 SGHRS, CDR2 YFSETQ. The CDR3 extends over 17 amino acids. V was shortened by 0 bases and J by 4 bases, with 16 bases between the two germline ends. CDR3 in DNA: TGCGCCAGCAGCTTGGACCCCCCGGGGGCGGTCACCGGGGAGCTGTTTTTT. This encodes CASSLDPPGAVTGELFF.

This clone was detected once. This chain uses TRBV5-1 with TRBJ1-1; D remains ambiguous. V gave up 3 bases and J gave up 6 bases, with 6 bases separating them. This CDR3 region has 11 residues. Germline values: CDR1 SGHRS, CDR2 YFSETQ. CDR3 nucleotides: TGCGCCAGCAGCTACGAGGCTGAAGCTTTCTTT. This gives the protein CASSYEAEAFF. The variable domain in full, with the rest retrieved from reference TRBV5-1 and TRBJ1-1, is KAGVTQTPRYLIKTRGQQVTLSCSPISGHRSVSWYQQTPGQGLQFLFEYFSETQRNKGNFPGRFSGRQFSNSRSEMNVSTLELGDSALYLCASSYEAEAFFGQGTRLTVV.

V and J are TRBV11-3 and TRBJ1-1; D gene ambiguous. The CDR3 length is 13 residues. The ends were cut back, 1 base at V and 3 bases at J, with 6 bases in the middle. In germline, CDR1 is SGHNT, CDR2 YENEEA. CDR3 nucleotides: TGTGCCAGCAGCTTAGTTTCTGACACTGAAGCTTTCTTT. Translated: CASSLVSDTEAFF.

The chain uses TRBV7-9 and TRBJ2-6; tentatively, D is TRBD1 (6 bases). Germline lookup yields CDR1 SEHNR and CDR2 FQNEAQ (reference sequence). The CDR3 is made up of 14 amino acids. The ends were cut back, 5 bases at V and 11 bases at J, with 16 bases in the middle. The CDR3 loop reads CASSPRTATYVLTF. For the CDR3, the DNA is TGTGCCAGCAGCCCCCGGACAGCCACTTACGTCCTGACTTTC.

The rearrangement uses TRBV6-5 and TRBJ2-7; 10 nucleotides agree with TRBD2. Germline V gene sequence: CDR1 MNHEY, CDR2 SVGAGI. Trimming removed 2 bases from V and 9 bases from J; junction bases left unmatched: 4. This CDR3 has 13 residues. The CDR3 here is CASSYKREGWQYF. The CDR3 bases are TGTGCCAGCAGTTACAAGCGGGAGGGCTGGCAGTACTTC.